This is a list of T cell receptor beta chains from one sample in a study of T cell responses to AZD1222 COVID-19 vaccine. TCRdb's table, derived via immunoSEQ multiplex PCR, lists solely in-frame clones and lacks some. The sample carries about 130,000 clones, roughly 87% recorded once. Here the sequenced sample was peripheral blood, taken on day 0 of AZD1222 vaccination. These receptors were obtained from an adult in good health. The CDR3 runs from the conserved cysteine through the conserved F or W. The D gene is left open where the match is weak. The size of a clone is reported for some rows only, either as once, few or many, or as a class for expanded clones.

13,.,TRBJ2-5,TRBV6-5,.,TGTGCCAGCAAGGCCCCATTACAAGAGACCCAGTACTTC,CASKAPLQETQYF
13,.,TRBJ1-2,TRBV12-3/TRBV12-4,.,TGTGCCAGCAGTCCCGCCACAGGATCTGGCTACACCTTC,CASSPATGSGYTF
14,.,TRBJ2-7,TRBV4-1,.,TGCGCCAGCAGCATTCTGGGGTTTATCGACGAGCAGTACTTC,CASSILGFIDEQYF
14,.,TRBJ1-1,TRBV6-1,.,TGTGCCAGCAGTGACAGCAGGCCGAACACTGAAGCTTTCTTT,CASSDSRPNTEAFF
13,TRBD1,TRBJ2-7,TRBV7-8,.,TGTGCCAGCAGCTACCGGGACAGGTACGAGCAGTACTTC,CASSYRDRYEQYF
14,TRBD1,TRBJ1-1,TRBV5-1,.,TGCGCCAGCAGCCCGGAGACAGGGATATATGGAGCTTTCTTT,CASSPETGIYGAFF
16,TRBD1,TRBJ2-7,TRBV24-1,.,TGTGCCACCAGTGATCCCGGGACAGGGCCCCCCTACGAGCAGTACTTC,CATSDPGTGPPYEQYF
16,.,TRBJ1-3,TRBV28,.,TGTGCCAGCAGCGGGACAAGTGGGGAACCGGGAAACACCATATATTTT,CASSGTSGEPGNTIYF
15,.,TRBJ1-4,TRBV21-1,once,TGTGCCAGCAGCAAATCCCCAGGGGTTGAGGAAAAACTGTTTTTT,CASSKSPGVEEKLFF
14,TRBD1,TRBJ1-1,TRBV6-5,.,TGTGCCAGCAGCTCAGGGGGTTTGGACACTGAAGCTTTCTTT,CASSSGGLDTEAFF
15,.,TRBJ2-7,TRBV3-1/TRBV3-2,.,TGTGCCAGCAGCGCGGCTAGCCGTAGCTCCTACGAGCAGTACTTC,CASSAASRSSYEQYF
13,.,TRBJ2-5,TRBV28,.,TGTGCCAGCAGTCCCTCGGGCGGGGAGACCCAGTACTTC,CASSPSGGETQYF
16,TRBD2,TRBJ2-1,TRBV7-9,.,TGTGCCAGCAGCTTAGAGGGCGGGGGTAACTACAATGAGCAGTTCTTC,CASSLEGGGNYNEQFF
16,.,TRBJ1-5,TRBV28,.,TGTGCCAGCAGTTTAAAGTCTTACTATAGCAATCAGCCCCAGCATTTT,CASSLKSYYSNQPQHF
13,.,TRBJ1-2,TRBV12-3/TRBV12-4,.,TGTGCCAGCAGCCAGGTCGGAAGCTATGGCTACACCTTC,CASSQVGSYGYTF
16,.,TRBJ1-5,TRBV21-1,.,TGTGCCAGCAGCAAAACGCTCCAGGTGCCGCTTCAGCCCCAGCATTTT,CASSKTLQVPLQPQHF
15,.,TRBJ2-6,TRBV28,.,TGTGCCAGCAGCCCAGGGATATCTGGGGCCAACGTCCTGACTTTC,CASSPGISGANVLTF
14,.,TRBJ1-1,TRBV5-1,.,TGCGCCAGCAGCTTCCCCGACAGGAACACTGAAGCTTTCTTT,CASSFPDRNTEAFF
15,.,TRBJ2-7,TRBV6-5,.,TGTGCCAGCAGTTACTCGGAAGGATTTTCCTACGAGCAGTACTTC,CASSYSEGFSYEQYF
16,TRBD2,TRBJ2-7,TRBV5-1,.,TGCGCCAGCAGCTTGGGTAGCGGGGGAAGCTCCTACGAGCAGTACTTC,CASSLGSGGSSYEQYF
17,TRBD2,TRBJ2-5,TRBV18,once,TGTGCCAGCTCACCCCCCGCACTAGCGGGGGCAGCGGGGACCCAGTACTTC,CASSPPALAGAAGTQYF
16,TRBD2,TRBJ2-1,TRBV14,.,TGTGCCAGCAGCCGATATGGACTAGCGGCCTACAATGAGCAGTTCTTC,CASSRYGLAAYNEQFF
13,TRBD1,TRBJ2-2,TRBV24-1,.,TGTGCCACGACAGGGTCGAACACCGGGGAGCTGTTTTTT,CATTGSNTGELFF
16,TRBD1,TRBJ2-7,TRBV19,.,TGTGCCAGTAGTCCCAGCCGGGGACAGGGGCGCTACGAGCAGTACTTC,CASSPSRGQGRYEQYF
16,.,TRBJ2-1,TRBV19,.,TGTGCCAGTAGTATACGACAGACAGTCCTCTACAATGAGCAGTTCTTC,CASSIRQTVLYNEQFF
17,TRBD2,TRBJ2-1,TRBV24-1,.,TGTGCCACCAGTGGTTCGAAAGGCGGGGGGACCTACAATGAGCAGTTCTTC,CATSGSKGGGTYNEQFF
14,.,TRBJ2-7,TRBV4-3,few,TGCGCCAGCAGCCTAGGGCACGGCTCCTACGAGCAGTACTTC,CASSLGHGSYEQYF
16,TRBD1,TRBJ2-1,TRBV2,.,TGTGCCAGCAGCGGTCCGGACAGGGGGATCCATAGTGAGCAGTTCTTC,CASSGPDRGIHSEQFF
15,.,TRBJ1-2,TRBV5-1,.,TGCGCCAGCAGCTTGGCCGGGACGGTCGAGGGGGGCTACACCTTC,CASSLAGTVEGGYTF
15,.,TRBJ1-4,TRBV4-2,.,TGTGCCAGCAGCCAGAGCTCGTCAACTAATGAAAAACTGTTTTTT,CASSQSSSTNEKLFF
13,TRBD1,TRBJ1-2,TRBV7-9,.,TGTGCCAGCAGAAAAGGACAGGGGTCTGGCTACACCTTC,CASRKGQGSGYTF
15,TRBD1,TRBJ1-5,TRBV19,.,TGTGCCAGTAGTCCAACGACAGGGTCCAATCAGCCCCAGCATTTT,CASSPTTGSNQPQHF
17,.,TRBJ1-5,TRBV23-1,.,TGCGCCAGCAGTCAATCGGCAATAAGGGGAGGCAATCAGCCCCAGCATTTT,CASSQSAIRGGNQPQHF
16,.,TRBJ2-3,TRBV5-6,.,TGTGCCAGCAGGGCTGGTGGAGGGAGAGTGACAGATACGCAGTATTTT,CASRAGGGRVTDTQYF
16,TRBD1,TRBJ2-6,TRBV30,.,TGTGCCTGGGACAGGGCCCCCAGCTCTGGGGCCAACGTCCTGACTTTC,CAWDRAPSSGANVLTF
13,.,TRBJ1-2,TRBV11-2,.,TGTGCCAGCAGCTTAGACAGCTCCTATGGCTACACCTTC,CASSLDSSYGYTF
12,.,TRBJ1-2,TRBV12-3/TRBV12-4,few,TGTGCCAGCAGTTTCGATGTTTATGGCTACACCTTC,CASSFDVYGYTF
15,TRBD2,TRBJ2-7,TRBV15,few,TGTGCCACCAGCAGAGCGGGGGGGTATTACCACGAGCAGTACTTC,CATSRAGGYYHEQYF
16,TRBD2,TRBJ2-5,TRBV19,.,TGTGCCAGTAGTATGCTCACAGCGGGGGGGTTAGAGACCCAGTACTTC,CASSMLTAGGLETQYF
15,.,TRBJ1-2,TRBV6-1,few,TGTGCCAGCAGTGACCGGGACACCACCCCCAGGGGCTACACCTTC,CASSDRDTTPRGYTF
15,.,TRBJ1-2,TRBV4-1,.,TGCGCCAGCAGCCAAGAAAGCAACAGGAACTATGGCTACACCTTC,CASSQESNRNYGYTF